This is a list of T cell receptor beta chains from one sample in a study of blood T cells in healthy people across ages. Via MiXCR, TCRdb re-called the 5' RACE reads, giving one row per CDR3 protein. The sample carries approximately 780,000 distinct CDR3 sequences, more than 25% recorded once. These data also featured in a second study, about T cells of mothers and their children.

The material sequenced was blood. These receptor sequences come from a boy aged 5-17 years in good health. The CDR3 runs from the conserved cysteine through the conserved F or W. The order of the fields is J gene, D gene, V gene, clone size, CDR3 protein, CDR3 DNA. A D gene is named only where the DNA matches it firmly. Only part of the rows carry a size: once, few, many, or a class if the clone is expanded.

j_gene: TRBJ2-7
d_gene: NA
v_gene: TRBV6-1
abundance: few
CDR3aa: CASSAGNQGSYEQYF
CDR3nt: TGTGCCAGCAGTGCAGGTAATCAAGGCAGCTACGAGCAGTACTTC

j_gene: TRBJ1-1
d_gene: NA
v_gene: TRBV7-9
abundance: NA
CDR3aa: CASSLMRNLNTEAFF
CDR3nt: TGTGCCAGCAGCTTAATGAGGAACCTGAACACTGAAGCTTTCTTT

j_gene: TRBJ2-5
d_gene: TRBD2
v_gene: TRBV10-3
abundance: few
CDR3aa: CAIRDPGLAGETQYF
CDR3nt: TGTGCCATCAGGGACCCGGGACTAGCGGGAGAGACCCAGTACTTC

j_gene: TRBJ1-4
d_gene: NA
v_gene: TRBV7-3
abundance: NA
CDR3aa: CASSPHPGRDAPEKLFF
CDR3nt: TGTGCCAGCAGCCCCCACCCGGGCAGGGACGCGCCTGAAAAACTGTTTTTT

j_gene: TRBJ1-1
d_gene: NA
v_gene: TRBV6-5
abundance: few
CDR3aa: CASSYSGLGATEAFF
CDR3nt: TGTGCCAGCAGTTACTCGGGTTTGGGGGCCACTGAAGCTTTCTTT

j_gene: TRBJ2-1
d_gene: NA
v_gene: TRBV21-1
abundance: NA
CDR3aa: CASSPKKRHTSGGYNEQFF
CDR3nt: TGTGCCAGCAGCCCGAAAAAGAGACATACTAGCGGGGGATACAATGAGCAGTTCTTC

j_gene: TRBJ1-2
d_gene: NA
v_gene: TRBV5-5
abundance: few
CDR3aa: CASRKELNYGYTF
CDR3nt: TGTGCCAGCAGAAAGGAGCTTAACTATGGCTACACCTTC

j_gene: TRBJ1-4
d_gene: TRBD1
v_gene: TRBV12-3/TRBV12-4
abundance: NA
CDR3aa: CASSPSQGTNEKLFF
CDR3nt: TGTGCCAGCAGTCCCTCACAGGGGACTAATGAAAAACTGTTTTTT

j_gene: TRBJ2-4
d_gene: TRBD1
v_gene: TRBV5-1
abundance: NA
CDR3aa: CASTQGQGNIQYF
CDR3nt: TGCGCCAGCACCCAGGGACAGGGAAACATTCAGTACTTC

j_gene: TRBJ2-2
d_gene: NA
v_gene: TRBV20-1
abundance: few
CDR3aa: CSAREGNTGELFF
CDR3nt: TGCAGTGCTAGGGAAGGGAACACCGGGGAGCTGTTTTTT

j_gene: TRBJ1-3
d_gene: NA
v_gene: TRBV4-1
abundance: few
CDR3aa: CASSQDAPGLLSGNTIYF
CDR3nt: TGCGCCAGCAGCCAGGATGCCCCGGGACTCCTCTCTGGAAACACCATATATTTT

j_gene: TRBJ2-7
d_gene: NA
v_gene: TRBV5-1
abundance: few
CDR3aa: CASSLGGEDYEQYF
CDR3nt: TGCGCCAGCAGCTTGGGCGGGGAGGACTACGAGCAGTACTTC

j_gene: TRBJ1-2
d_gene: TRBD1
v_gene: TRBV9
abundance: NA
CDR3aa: CASSAGQGLYYGYTF
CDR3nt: TGTGCCAGCAGCGCCGGACAGGGGCTGTACTATGGCTACACCTTC

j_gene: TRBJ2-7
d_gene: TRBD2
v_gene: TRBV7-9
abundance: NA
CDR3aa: CASSLERGTPEQYF
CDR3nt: TGTGCCAGCAGCTTAGAGCGGGGTACGCCGGAGCAGTACTTC

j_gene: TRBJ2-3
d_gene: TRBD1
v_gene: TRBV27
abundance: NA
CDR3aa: CASSLEGGLDTQYF
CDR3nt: TGTGCCAGCAGTTTAGAAGGGGGCTTAGATACGCAGTATTTT

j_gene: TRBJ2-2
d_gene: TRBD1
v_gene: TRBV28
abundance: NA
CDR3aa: CASSSPPPGTGTAWDTGELFF
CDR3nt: TGTGCCAGCAGTAGTCCCCCCCCCGGGACAGGAACCGCCTGGGACACCGGGGAGCTGTTTTTT

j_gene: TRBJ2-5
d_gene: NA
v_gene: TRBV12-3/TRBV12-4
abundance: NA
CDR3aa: CASSRRTQGGETQYF
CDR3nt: TGTGCCAGCAGCCGTAGGACCCAGGGGGGAGAGACCCAGTACTTC

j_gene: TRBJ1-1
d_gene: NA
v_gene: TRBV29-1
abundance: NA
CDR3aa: CSVDGLLRTEAFF
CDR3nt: TGCAGCGTCGACGGGCTACTCCGAACCGAAGCTTTCTTT

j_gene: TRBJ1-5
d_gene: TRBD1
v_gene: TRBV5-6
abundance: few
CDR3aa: CASSLGGTGLRNQPQHF
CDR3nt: TGTGCCAGCAGCTTGGGTGGGACAGGGTTGAGGAATCAGCCCCAGCATTTT

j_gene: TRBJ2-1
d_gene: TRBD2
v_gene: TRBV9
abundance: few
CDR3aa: CASSVFGLGGNEQFF
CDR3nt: TGTGCCAGCAGCGTATTTGGACTAGGCGGCAATGAGCAGTTCTTC

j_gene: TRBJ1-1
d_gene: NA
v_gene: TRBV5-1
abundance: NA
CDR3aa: CASGPAQGVNTEAFF
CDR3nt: TGCGCCAGCGGCCCAGCCCAGGGAGTGAACACTGAAGCTTTCTTT

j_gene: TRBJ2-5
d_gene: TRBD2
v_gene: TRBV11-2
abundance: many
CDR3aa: CASSLDPSGASQETQYF
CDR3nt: TGTGCCAGCAGCTTAGACCCTAGCGGGGCCTCCCAAGAGACCCAGTACTTC

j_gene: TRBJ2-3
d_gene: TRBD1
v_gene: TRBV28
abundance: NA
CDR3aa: CASSLRTGGEYTQYF
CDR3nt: TGTGCCAGCAGTTTAAGGACAGGGGGGGAATATACGCAGTATTTT

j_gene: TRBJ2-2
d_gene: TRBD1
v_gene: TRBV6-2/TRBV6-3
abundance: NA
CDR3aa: CATMGDRRIIGELFF
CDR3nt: TGTGCCACGATGGGGGACAGGAGGATAATCGGGGAGCTGTTTTTT

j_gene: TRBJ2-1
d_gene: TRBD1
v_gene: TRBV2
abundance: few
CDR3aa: CAIQGVYNEQFF
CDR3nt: TGTGCCATCCAGGGGGTATACAATGAGCAGTTCTTC

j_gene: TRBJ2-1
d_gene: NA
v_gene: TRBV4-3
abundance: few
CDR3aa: CASSLDSPPSYNEQFF
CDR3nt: TGCGCCAGCAGCCTAGATAGTCCGCCCTCCTACAATGAGCAGTTCTTC

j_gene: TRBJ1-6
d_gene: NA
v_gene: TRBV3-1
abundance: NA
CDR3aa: CASSPTGGQSYNSPLHF
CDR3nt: TGTGCCAGCAGCCCCACCGGCGGGCAGTCCTATAATTCACCCCTCCACTTT

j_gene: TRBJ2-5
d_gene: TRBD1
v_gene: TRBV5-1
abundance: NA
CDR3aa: CASRQVYRGYQETQYF
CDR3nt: TGCGCCAGCAGACAGGTATACAGGGGATACCAAGAGACCCAGTACTTC

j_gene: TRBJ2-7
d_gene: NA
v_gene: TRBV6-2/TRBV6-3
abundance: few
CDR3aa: CASSYSMTRSAEQYF
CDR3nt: TGTGCCAGCAGTTACTCGATGACTAGATCTGCCGAGCAGTACTTC

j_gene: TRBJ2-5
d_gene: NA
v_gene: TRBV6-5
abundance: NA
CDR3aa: CASSPTSRSQETQYF
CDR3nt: TGTGCCAGCAGCCCTACCTCGAGGAGCCAAGAGACCCAGTACTTC

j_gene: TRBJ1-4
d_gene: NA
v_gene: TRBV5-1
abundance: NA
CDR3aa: CASSLDARGLNEKLFF
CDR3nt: TGCGCCAGCAGCTTGGACGCCCGGGGCCTTAATGAAAAACTGTTTTTT

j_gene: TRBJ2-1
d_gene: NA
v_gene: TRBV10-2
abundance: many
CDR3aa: CASSDRMAGALDEQFF
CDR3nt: TGCGCCAGCAGTGATCGTATGGCGGGGGCTTTAGATGAGCAGTTCTTC

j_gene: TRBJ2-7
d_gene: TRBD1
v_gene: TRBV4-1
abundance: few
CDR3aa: CASSQVEGQGGTTYEQYF
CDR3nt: TGCGCCAGCAGCCAAGTGGAGGGACAGGGAGGAACAACCTACGAGCAGTACTTC

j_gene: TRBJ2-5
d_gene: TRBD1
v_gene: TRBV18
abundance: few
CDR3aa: CASSPPGQGAWEQYF
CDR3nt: TGTGCCAGCTCACCACCGGGACAGGGGGCGTGGGAGCAGTACTTC

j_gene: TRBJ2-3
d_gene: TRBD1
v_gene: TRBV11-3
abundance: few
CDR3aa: CASSPGTGVTQASTDTQYF
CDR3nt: TGTGCCAGCAGCCCCGGGACAGGGGTTACTCAGGCAAGCACAGATACGCAGTATTTT

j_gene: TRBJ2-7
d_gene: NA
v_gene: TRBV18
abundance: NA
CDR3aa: CASSPLGGFDEQYF
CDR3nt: TGTGCCAGCTCTCCGCTTGGCGGGTTCGACGAGCAGTACTTC